This passage covers 3 T cell receptor beta chains from one sample sequenced in a study of identical twins. TCRdb reanalysed the 5' RACE reads using MiXCR and keeps one entry per CDR3 protein. The table has about 520,000 distinct CDR3 sequences, under 25% seen once. Separately, the same data were catalogued under a study of T cells expressing NK-cell markers.

Sequencing was done on a sample of CD4+ T cells sorted from blood. These TCRs come from a young woman in good health.

This clonotype was seen only a few times. The chain combines TRBV7-2 with TRBJ1-4; TRBD1 is a possible D gene (5 bases). This CDR3 contains 15 residues. V gave up 4 bases and J gave up 0 bases, with 9 bases separating them. Looked up from germline, CDR1 is SGHTA and CDR2 is FQGNSA. CDR3 bases: TGTGCCAGCAGCTCGGGACCGGCAACTAATGAAAAACTGTTTTTT. Protein: CASSSGPATNEKLFF.

In this sample, this clonotype turned up a few times. DNA of the CDR3: TGTGCCAGCAGCTCGTACGGGACCCACACTGAAGCTTTCTTT. It specifies CASSSYGTHTEAFF. This chain connects TRBV11-3 to TRBJ1-1; D might be TRBD1 (5 bases). The V and J ends lost 4 bases and 3 bases respectively, with 12 bases between them. The CDR3 has 14 amino acids. Germline CDR1 is SGHNT and CDR2 is YENEEA.

V is TRBV29-1 and J is TRBJ2-1; unclear D gene. The CDR3 is 11 residues long. CDR1 and CDR2 from the germline V gene are SQVTM and ANQGSEA. V was shortened by 3 bases and J by 7 bases, with 7 bases between the two germline ends. This CDR3 is CSVDWGNEQFF. CDR3 in DNA: TGCAGCGTTGACTGGGGAAATGAGCAGTTCTTC.